Below are 16 T cell receptor beta chains sequenced from a single sample in a study of sequential checkpoint blockade in melanoma. TCRdb's copy holds only in-frame clones and misses some; the assay was immunoSEQ multiplex PCR. The sample comprises tens of thousands of clones, just over 85% of which are singletons, and 12% rests with the top ten. Stated treatment: randomized to nivolumab then ipilimumab (arm A) or the reverse (arm B). Sequencing was performed on CD8+ T cells sorted from blood (inferred from file names), taken from a patient given nivolumab and ipilimumab in sequence. These receptors all stem from a human donor with melanoma.

The rearrangement links TRBV2 to TRBJ2-2, with 10 bases matching TRBD2. The CDR3 runs 17 residues. CDR1 is SNHLY, CDR2 FYNNEI, per germline. Germline trimming cut 6 bases from V and 3 bases from J; bases unmatched to any gene: 10. CDR3 protein: CASRPLKLAGYTGELFF. In DNA form, the CDR3 reads TGTGCCAGCAGGCCGTTAAAACTAGCGGGGTACACCGGGGAGCTGTTTTTT.

This chain links TRBV7-6 with TRBJ2-3, with D tentatively TRBD1 (6 bases). This CDR3 has 17 residues. The germline V and J ends were trimmed by 3 bases and 3 bases, with 19 bases remaining between them. From germline, CDR1 is SGHVS and CDR2 FNYEAQ. The CDR3 protein is CASSLLDRSPVTDTQYF. The CDR3 coding sequence is TGTGCCAGCAGCTTGTTAGACAGGTCTCCAGTAACAGATACGCAGTATTTT.

The CDR3 sequence: CASSPFNSSPNGYTF. CDR3 nucleotides: TGTGCCAGCTCACCATTTAACAGCTCACCTAATGGCTACACCTTC. This chain connects TRBV18 to TRBJ1-2, with D unclear. Per the germline V gene, CDR1 is KGHSH and CDR2 is LQKENI. Trimming pared 2 bases from V and 6 bases from J, leaving 16 bases between. CDR3 size: 15 residues.

The chain recombines TRBV2 with TRBJ2-7, with a possible D match to TRBD2 (5 bases). Trimming stripped 11 bases from V and 3 bases from J, with 11 bases between. The CDR3 loop spans 11 amino acids. CDR1 and CDR2 (germline): SNHLY, FYNNEI. The CDR3 sequence is CASGLFYEQYF. CDR3 nucleotide sequence: TGTGCCTCTGGACTCTTCTACGAGCAGTACTTC.

The chain uses TRBV6-5 and TRBJ2-5, with a tentative D call TRBD2 (5 bases). This CDR3 comprises 11 residues. Germline CDR1 MNHEY, CDR2 SVGAGI. V was trimmed by 2 bases and J by 10 bases, leaving 8 bases between them. DNA of the CDR3: TGTGCCAGCAGTTACAATGGAGGCCAGTACTTC. This encodes CASSYNGGQYF.

The V gene is TRBV19, the J gene TRBJ2-4; 10 nucleotides align to TRBD1. This CDR3 contains 18 residues. After removal of 5 bases from V and 3 bases from J, the junction contained 13 bases not matched to a gene. CDR1 LNHDA and CDR2 SQIVND come from the germline V gene (reference sequence). CDR3 sequence reads: CASSRATGGAVVKNIQYF. CDR3 in DNA: TGTGCCAGTAGTCGAGCGACAGGGGGCGCGGTGGTCAAAAACATTCAGTACTTC.

This rearrangement joins TRBV6-1 to TRBJ2-1; 9 bases are shared with TRBD1. The germline V gene encodes CDR1 MNHNS and CDR2 SASEGT. The trim removed 3 bases at V and 1 base at J, leaving 1 base unmatched. The CDR3 sequence is 15 residues long. CDR3 region: CASSEGQGSYNEQFF. Written as DNA, the CDR3 is TGTGCCAGCAGTGAGGGACAGGGATCCTACAATGAGCAGTTCTTC.

This clone was counted once. A read error may account for a junction end that differs from germline. The chain uses TRBV27 and TRBJ2-7; D not resolved. This CDR3 comprises 13 residues. From germline, CDR1 is MNHEY and CDR2 SMNVEV (reference sequence). CDR3 sequence: CASGLLSSYEQYF. The CDR3 region has the DNA TGTGCCAGCGGTTTACTATCCTCCTACGAGCAGTACTTC.

This chain joins TRBV6-6 and TRBJ2-7; no clear D. Germline-derived CDR1 and CDR2 are MNHNY and SVGAGI (reference sequence). The CDR3 spans 16 residues. Trimming removed 3 bases at V and 4 bases at J, with 19 bases between. The CDR3 sequence is CASSYRHSTKSYEQYV. The CDR3, as DNA: TGTGCCAGCAGTTATAGGCACTCAACTAAATCATACGAGCAGTACGTC.

The genes are TRBV11-2 and TRBJ1-3; 8 bases fit TRBD1. The CDR3 is 18 residues long. Trimming at V came to 1 base and at J to 0 bases, leaving 8 bases not matched to a gene. Germline V gives CDR1 SGHAT, CDR2 FQNNGV. CDR3 sequence: CASSLGTGLDYSGNTIYF. The CDR3 bases are TGTGCCAGCAGCTTAGGGACAGGGCTAGACTACTCTGGAAACACCATATATTTT. Complete variable domain (other parts from reference TRBV11-2 and TRBJ1-3): EAGVAQSPRYKIIEKRQSVAFWCNPISGHATLYWYQQILGQGPKLLIQFQNNGVVDDSQLPKDRFSAERLKGVDSTLKIQPAKLEDSAVYLCASSLGTGLDYSGNTIYFGEGSWLTVV.

This clone has just one count. The chain combines TRBV18 with TRBJ2-5; TRBD2 is a possible D gene (6 bases). Trimming took 3 bases from V and 1 from J, leaving 12 bases between them. Germline-derived CDR1 and CDR2 are KGHSH and LQKENI. The CDR3 runs 15 residues. CDR3 nucleotides: TGTGCCAGCTCACCCGGGGAGGCGCTCCAAGAGACCCAGTACTTC. Protein product: CASSPGEALQETQYF.

V gene TRBV6-5 combines with J gene TRBJ1-1; D uncertain. Trimming shortened V by 1 base and J by 0 bases, and 9 bases separated the two germline ends. The CDR3 loop spans 15 amino acids. From germline, CDR1 is MNHEY and CDR2 SVGAGI. The CDR3 coding sequence is TGTGCCAGCAGTTACTACCCAGATTTGAACACTGAAGCTTTCTTT. This translates into CASSYYPDLNTEAFF.

The CDR3 DNA reads TGTGCCAGCAGCCCGTGGACGACAGGGGGCGGCGTGACTGAAGCTTTCTTT. Encoded protein: CASSPWTTGGGVTEAFF. The chain combines TRBV25-1 with TRBJ1-1, with 10 nucleotides matching TRBD1. The V and J ends lost 6 bases and 5 bases, in that order; junction bases with no gene match: 15. The CDR3 sequence is 17 residues long. Per the germline V gene, CDR1 is MGHDK and CDR2 is SYGVNS. The variable domain in full, completed from reference TRBV25-1 and TRBJ1-1, reads EADIYQTPRYLVIGTGKKITLECSQTMGHDKMYWYQQDPGMELHLIHYSYGVNSTEKGDLSSESTVSRIRTEHFPLTLESARPSHTSQYLCASSPWTTGGGVTEAFFGQGTRLTVV.

The chain employs TRBV6-5 and TRBJ2-7; tentatively, D is TRBD1 (6 bases). There are 15 residues in the CDR3. Trimming shortened V by 0 bases and J by 1 base, and 10 bases separated the two germline ends. Germline V gene data show CDR1 as MNHEY and CDR2 as SVGAGI. The CDR3: CASSYSTDSSYEQYF. The CDR3 bases are TGTGCCAGCAGTTACTCGACGGACAGTTCCTACGAGCAGTACTTC.

The V and J genes are TRBV4-1 and TRBJ2-3; D call uncertain. Germline CDR1 reads MGHRA; CDR2 reads YSYEKL. The V and J ends lost 4 bases and 6 bases respectively, with 11 bases between them. This CDR3 region has 13 residues. The CDR3: CASSRLVPDTQYF. CDR3 nucleotide sequence: TGCGCCAGCAGCCGACTGGTCCCCGATACGCAGTATTTT.

The chain recombines TRBV6-1 with TRBJ1-5; D gene uncertain. V was pared by 2 bases and J by 0 bases, with 11 bases between. CDR3 length: 16 residues. Germline V gene sequence: CDR1 MNHNS, CDR2 SASEGT. The CDR3 DNA sequence: TGTGCCAGCAGTGAATGGAGCGGGAATAGCAATCAGCCCCAGCATTTT. This codes for CASSEWSGNSNQPQHF.